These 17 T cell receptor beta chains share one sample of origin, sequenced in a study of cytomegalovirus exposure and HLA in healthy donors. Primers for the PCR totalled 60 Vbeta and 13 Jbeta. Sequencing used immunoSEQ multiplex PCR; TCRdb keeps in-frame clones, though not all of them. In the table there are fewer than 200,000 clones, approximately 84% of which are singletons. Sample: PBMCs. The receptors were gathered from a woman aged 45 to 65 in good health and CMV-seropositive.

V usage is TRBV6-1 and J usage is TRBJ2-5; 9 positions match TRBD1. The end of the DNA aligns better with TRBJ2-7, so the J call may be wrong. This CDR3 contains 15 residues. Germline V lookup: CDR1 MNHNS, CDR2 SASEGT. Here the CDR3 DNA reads TGTGCCAGCCAGTGGGGACAGGGTAAATCCTACGAGCAGTACTTC. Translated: CASQWGQGKSYEQYF.

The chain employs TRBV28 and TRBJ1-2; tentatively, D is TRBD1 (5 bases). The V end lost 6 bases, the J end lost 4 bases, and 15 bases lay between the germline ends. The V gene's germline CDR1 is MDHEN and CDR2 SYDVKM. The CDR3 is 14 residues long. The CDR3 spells CASSSQGSVYGYTF. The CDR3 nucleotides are TGTGCCAGCAGCTCCCAGGGTTCGGTCTATGGCTACACCTTC.

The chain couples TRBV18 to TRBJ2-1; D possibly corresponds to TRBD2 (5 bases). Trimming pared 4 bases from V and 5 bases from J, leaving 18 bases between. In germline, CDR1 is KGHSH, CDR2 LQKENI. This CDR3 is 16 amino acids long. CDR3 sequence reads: CASSQWRAAAHNEQFF. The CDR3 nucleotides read TGTGCCAGCTCACAATGGCGGGCAGCGGCTCACAATGAGCAGTTCTTC. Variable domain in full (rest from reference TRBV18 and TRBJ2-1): NAGVMQNPRHLVRRRGQEARLRCSPMKGHSHVYWYRQLPEEGLKFMVYLQKENIIDESGMPKERFSAEFPKEGPSILRIQQVVRGDSAAYFCASSQWRAAAHNEQFFGPGTRLTVL.

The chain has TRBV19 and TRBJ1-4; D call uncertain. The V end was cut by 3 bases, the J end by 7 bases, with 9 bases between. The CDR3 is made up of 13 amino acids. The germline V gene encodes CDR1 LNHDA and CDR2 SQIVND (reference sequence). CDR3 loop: CASSMGTLEKLFF. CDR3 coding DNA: TGTGCCAGTAGTATGGGCACTCTTGAAAAACTGTTTTTT.

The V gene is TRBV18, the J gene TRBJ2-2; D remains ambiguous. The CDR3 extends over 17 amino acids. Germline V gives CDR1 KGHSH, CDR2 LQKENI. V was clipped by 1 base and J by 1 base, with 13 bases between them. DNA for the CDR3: TGTGCCAGCTCACCACTTACTTCGGTAGTGAACACCGGGGAGCTGTTTTTT. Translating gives CASSPLTSVVNTGELFF.

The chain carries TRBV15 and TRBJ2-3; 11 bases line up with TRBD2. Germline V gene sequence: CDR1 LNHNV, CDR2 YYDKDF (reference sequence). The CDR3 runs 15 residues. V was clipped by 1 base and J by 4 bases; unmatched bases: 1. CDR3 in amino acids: CATSRGLAGPDTQYF. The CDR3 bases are TGTGCCACCAGCAGAGGACTAGCGGGACCAGATACGCAGTATTTT. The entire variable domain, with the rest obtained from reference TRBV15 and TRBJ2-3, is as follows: DAMVIQNPRYQVTQFGKPVTLSCSQTLNHNVMYWYQQKSSQAPKLLFHYYDKDFNNEADTPDNFQSRRPNTSFCFLDIRSPGLGDTAMYLCATSRGLAGPDTQYFGPGTRLTVL.

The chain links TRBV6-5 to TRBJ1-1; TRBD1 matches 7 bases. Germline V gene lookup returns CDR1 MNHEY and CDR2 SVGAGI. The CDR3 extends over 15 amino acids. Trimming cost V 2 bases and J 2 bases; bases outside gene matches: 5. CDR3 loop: CASSYLGTANTEAFF. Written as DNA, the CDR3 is TGTGCCAGCAGTTACCTCGGGACAGCTAACACTGAAGCTTTCTTT.

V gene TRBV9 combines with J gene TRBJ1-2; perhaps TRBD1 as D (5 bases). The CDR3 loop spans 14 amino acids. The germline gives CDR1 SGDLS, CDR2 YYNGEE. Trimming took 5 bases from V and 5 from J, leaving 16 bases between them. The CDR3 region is CASSGVRVGYGYTF. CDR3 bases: TGTGCCAGCAGTGGCGTCAGGGTCGGTTATGGCTACACCTTC.

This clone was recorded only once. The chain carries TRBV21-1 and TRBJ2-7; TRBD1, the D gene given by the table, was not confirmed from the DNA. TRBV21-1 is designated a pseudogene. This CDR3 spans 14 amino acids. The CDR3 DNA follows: TGTGCCAGCAGCAACGAACAGCAGTACTACGAGCAGTACTTC. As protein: CASSNEQQYYEQYF.

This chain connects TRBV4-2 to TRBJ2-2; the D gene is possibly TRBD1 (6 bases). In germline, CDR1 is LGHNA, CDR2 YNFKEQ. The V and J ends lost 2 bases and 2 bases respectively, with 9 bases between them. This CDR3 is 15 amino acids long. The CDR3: CASSQTGQNTGELFF. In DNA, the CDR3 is TGTGCCAGCAGCCAAACGGGACAAAACACCGGGGAGCTGTTTTTT.

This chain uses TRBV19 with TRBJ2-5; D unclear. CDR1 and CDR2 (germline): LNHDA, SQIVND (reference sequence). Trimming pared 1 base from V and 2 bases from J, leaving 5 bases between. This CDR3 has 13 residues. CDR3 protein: CASSIGQQETQYF. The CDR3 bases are TGTGCCAGTAGTATAGGGCAGCAAGAGACCCAGTACTTC.

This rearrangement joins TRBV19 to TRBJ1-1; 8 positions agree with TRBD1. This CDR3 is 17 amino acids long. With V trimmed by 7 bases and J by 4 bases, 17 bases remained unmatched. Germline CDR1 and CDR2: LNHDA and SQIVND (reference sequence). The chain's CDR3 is CASTKLGQGAQSTEAFF. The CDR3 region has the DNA TGTGCCAGTACTAAGTTGGGGCAGGGGGCTCAGAGCACTGAAGCTTTCTTT.

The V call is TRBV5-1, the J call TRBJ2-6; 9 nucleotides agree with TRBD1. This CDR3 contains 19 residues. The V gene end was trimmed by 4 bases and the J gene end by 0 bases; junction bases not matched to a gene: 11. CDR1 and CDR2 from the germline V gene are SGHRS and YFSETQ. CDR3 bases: TGCGCCAGCAGCCAATCCGGGACAGGGCAATACTCTGGGGCCAACGTCCTGACTTTC. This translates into CASSQSGTGQYSGANVLTF.

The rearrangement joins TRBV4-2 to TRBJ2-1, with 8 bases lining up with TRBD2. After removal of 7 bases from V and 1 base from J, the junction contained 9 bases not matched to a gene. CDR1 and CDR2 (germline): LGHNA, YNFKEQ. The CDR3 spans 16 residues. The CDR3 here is CASNNIAGPSYNEQFF. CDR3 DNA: TGTGCCAGCAACAATATAGCGGGACCGTCCTACAATGAGCAGTTCTTC.

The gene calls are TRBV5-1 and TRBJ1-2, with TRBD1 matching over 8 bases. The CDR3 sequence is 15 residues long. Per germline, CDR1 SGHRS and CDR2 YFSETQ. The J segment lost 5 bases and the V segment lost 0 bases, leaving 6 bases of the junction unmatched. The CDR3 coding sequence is TGCGCCAGCAGCTTGGAACAGGGGGTGAGGTATGGCTACACCTTC. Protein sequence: CASSLEQGVRYGYTF.

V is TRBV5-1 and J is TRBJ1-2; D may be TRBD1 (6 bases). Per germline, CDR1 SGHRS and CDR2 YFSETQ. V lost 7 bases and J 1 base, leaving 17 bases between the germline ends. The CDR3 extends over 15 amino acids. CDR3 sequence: CASYEGGQNNYGYTF. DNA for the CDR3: TGCGCCAGCTACGAAGGAGGACAGAATAACTATGGCTACACCTTC.

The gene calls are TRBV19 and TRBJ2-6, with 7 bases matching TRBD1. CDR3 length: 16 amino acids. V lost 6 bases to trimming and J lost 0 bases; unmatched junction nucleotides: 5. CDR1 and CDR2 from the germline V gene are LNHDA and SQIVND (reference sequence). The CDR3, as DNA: TGTGCCAGTAGCGGGACAGCGTTCTCTGGGGCCAACGTCCTGACTTTC. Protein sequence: CASSGTAFSGANVLTF.